This TCR beta chain is drawn from a study of T cells in Graves' hyperthyroidism and ophthalmopathy. From more than 8 ml of fresh peripheral blood, PBMCs were isolated. In its sample, this clonotype was seen many times. TCR beta CDR3 regions were amplified from RNA transcripts. With the HTBI primer set, the TCR CDR3 went through a first round of RT-PCR. TCRdb re-called the multiplex PCR reads with MiXCR, one entry per CDR3 protein. The repertoire holds 600,000 to 800,000 distinct CDR3 sequences, with approximately 40% as singletons. V gave up 3 bases and J gave up 9 bases, with 12 bases separating them. This CDR3 comprises 14 residues.

The receptor's source is a woman in her thirties or forties with Graves' hyperthyroidism. The rearrangement joins TRBV12-3 or TRBV12-4 to TRBJ1-6; D might be TRBD1 (6 bases). Material for sequencing was blood. In DNA, the CDR3 is TGTGCCAGCAGTTTCGGGGGCGCAAGTTCACCCCTCCACTTT. It is translated as CASSFGGASSPLHF.